The next 17 T cell receptor beta chains were all read from a single sample in a study of T cells in Graves' hyperthyroidism and ophthalmopathy. There were TCR beta CDR3 regions amplified from RNA transcripts. The HTBI primer set was used in a first-round RT-PCR of the TCR CDR3. TCRdb reprocessed the multiplex PCR reads via MiXCR and lists one record per CDR3 protein. The sample shows 240,000 or so distinct CDR3 sequences, less than 20% of them seen only once. The material sequenced was blood. The receptors shown here come from a woman aged 18-29 years with Graves' ophthalmopathy.

Many counts were recorded for this clonotype. The chain recombines TRBV6-1 with TRBJ1-6; tentatively, D is TRBD1 (5 bases). This CDR3 contains 16 residues. The germline V and J ends were trimmed by 2 bases and 6 bases, with 14 bases remaining between them. Germline V gene data show CDR1 as MNHNS and CDR2 as SASEGT. CDR3 sequence: CASSEFPTGFNSPLHF. The CDR3 DNA is TGTGCCAGCAGTGAATTCCCCACAGGCTTTAATTCACCCCTCCACTTT.

This clonotype appeared once. This sequence may be a read error, since a much larger clone differs from it by one base. The CDR3 reads CTSSPFTGDEAFF. DNA for the CDR3: TGTACCAGCTCACCATTTACAGGGGACGAAGCTTTCTTT. V and J are TRBV18 and TRBJ1-1, with TRBD1 identical over 7 bases. The germline V gene encodes CDR1 KGHSH and CDR2 LQKENI. There are 13 residues in the CDR3.

This clonotype was counted many times. V gene TRBV6-2 or TRBV6-3 combines with J gene TRBJ1-2; the match to TRBD1 covers 9 bases. CDR3 length: 16 residues. V dropped 4 bases and J dropped 4; count of bases not matched to a gene: 10. Germline CDR1 and CDR2: MNHEY and SVGEGT. The CDR3 here is CASSSNRDRVLYGYTF. DNA for the CDR3: TGTGCCAGCAGTTCCAACCGGGACAGGGTACTCTATGGCTACACCTTC.

The rearrangement uses TRBV25-1 and TRBJ2-3; maybe TRBD2 (5 bases). Trimming shortened V by 5 bases and J by 2 bases, and 11 bases separated the two germline ends. This CDR3 spans 14 amino acids. Germline-derived CDR1 and CDR2 are MGHDK and SYGVNS. The CDR3 sequence is CASSPRGSTDTQYF. CDR3 sequence (DNA): TGTGCCAGCAGTCCTCGGGGATCCACAGATACGCAGTATTTT.

This clonotype was seen many times. The chain is built from TRBV27 and TRBJ2-1; 9 bases map to TRBD1. With 10 bases clipped from V and 8 bases from J, the junction kept 15 bases outside the gene matches. CDR3 length: 15 amino acids. Germline CDR1 reads MNHEY; CDR2 reads SMNVEV (reference sequence). The CDR3 region has the DNA TGTGCCACCTTAAGACCGGGACAGGGTATAGATGAGCAGTTCTTC. Residues: CATLRPGQGIDEQFF.

This clonotype has at least ten counts. The chain recombines TRBV28 with TRBJ1-5; D unclear. V lost 1 base, J lost 6 bases, and 7 bases lay in between. The V gene's germline CDR1 is MDHEN and CDR2 SYDVKM. This CDR3 has 13 residues. The CDR3 loop reads CASSLFAVQPQHF. The CDR3 DNA sequence: TGTGCCAGCAGTTTATTCGCGGTTCAGCCCCAGCATTTT.

This clonotype was picked up many times. This chain uses TRBV27 with TRBJ2-7, with TRBD1 as a possible D gene (9 bases). Looked up from germline, CDR1 is MNHEY and CDR2 is SMNVEV (reference sequence). The CDR3 sequence is 17 residues long. V shed 6 bases and J shed 6 bases, with 27 bases lying between them. The CDR3 nucleotides read TGTGCCAGCAGACGGGGGGGGACCGGGACAGGGCCGGTCGAGCAGTACTTC. It yields the protein CASRRGGTGTGPVEQYF.

The chain couples TRBV12-3 or TRBV12-4 to TRBJ1-2, with unresolved D. V was trimmed by 3 bases and J by 0 bases, leaving 11 bases between them. The CDR3 is made up of 15 amino acids. This chain's CDR3 is CASSFVKSSNYGYTF. The CDR3 DNA follows: TGTGCCAGCAGTTTCGTAAAGTCCTCTAACTATGGCTACACCTTC.

This clonotype was seen ten or more times. The rearrangement uses TRBV2 and TRBJ1-5, with D unresolved. V was pared by 1 base and J by 1 base, with 14 bases between. Germline V lookup: CDR1 SNHLY, CDR2 FYNNEI. CDR3 size: 17 residues. The CDR3 reads CASSEGTLGGSNQPQHF. The DNA of the CDR3 is TGTGCCAGCAGTGAAGGAACGTTGGGAGGGAGCAATCAGCCCCAGCATTTT.

This clonotype has at least ten counts. The chain combines TRBV7-9 with TRBJ2-5; the match to TRBD2 covers 11 bases. Germline lookup yields CDR1 SEHNR and CDR2 FQNEAQ (reference sequence). The CDR3 loop spans 16 amino acids. V was pared by 5 bases and J by 0 bases, with 5 bases of the junction left unmatched. CDR3 residues: CASSPGLAGNQETQYF. The CDR3 DNA follows: TGTGCCAGCAGCCCCGGACTAGCGGGTAACCAAGAGACCCAGTACTTC.

This clonotype appeared many times. This rearrangement joins TRBV7-3 to TRBJ2-2; D possibly corresponds to TRBD1 (6 bases). The germline gives CDR1 SGHTA, CDR2 FQGTGA. The CDR3 contains 14 residues. Trimming cost V 5 bases and J 5 bases, with 12 bases left between them. This chain's CDR3 is CASSANRETGELFF. CDR3 DNA: TGTGCCAGCAGCGCCAACAGGGAGACCGGGGAGCTGTTTTTT.

This clonotype has at least ten counts. The chain employs TRBV7-2 and TRBJ2-7, with 16 bases lining up with TRBD2. The CDR3 has 16 residues. After removal of 5 bases from V and 2 bases from J, the junction contained 3 bases not matched to a gene. The germline V gene has CDR1 SGHTA and CDR2 FQGNSA. The DNA for the CDR3 is TGTGCCAGCAGCCCGGGACTAGCGGGAGGGCCCTACGAGCAGTACTTC. Translated, it gives CASSPGLAGGPYEQYF.

This clonotype was counted at least ten times. The chain combines TRBV9 with TRBJ1-1; 11 bases match TRBD1. Germline CDR1 reads SGDLS; CDR2 reads YYNGEE. This CDR3 is built from 14 residues. V lost 3 bases, J lost 7 bases, and 5 bases stayed unmatched. CDR3 sequence (DNA): TGTGCCAGCAGCGCCACCGGGACAGGGGGTGAAGCTTTCTTT. As protein: CASSATGTGGEAFF.

This clonotype was counted many times. This chain links TRBV6-2 or TRBV6-3 with TRBJ2-1, with TRBD2 as a possible D gene (5 bases). V lost 0 bases to trimming and J lost 2 bases, with 8 bases between them. The germline CDR1 and CDR2 sequences are MNHEY and SVGEGT. The CDR3 is made up of 15 amino acids. In DNA form, the CDR3 reads TGTGCCAGCAGTTACTCTCTAGCCCCCTACAATGAGCAGTTCTTC. The encoded protein is CASSYSLAPYNEQFF.

This rearrangement joins TRBV7-2 to TRBJ2-1, with 13 bases aligning to TRBD2. The V and J ends lost 5 bases and 9 bases, in that order; junction bases with no gene match: 4. The CDR3 runs 14 residues. CDR1 and CDR2 from the germline V gene are SGHTA and FQGNSA. This CDR3 is CASSPGLAGVEQFF. The DNA of the CDR3 is TGTGCCAGCAGCCCCGGACTAGCGGGGGTTGAGCAGTTCTTC.

The table lists this clonotype with many counts. V gene TRBV6-1 combines with J gene TRBJ2-5, with D perhaps TRBD1 or TRBD2 (5 bases each). This CDR3 has 13 residues. With 8 bases removed from V and 7 bases from J, the gap between germline ends came to 17 bases. CDR1 is MNHNS, CDR2 SASEGT, per germline. CDR3 loop: CASARGGEGTQYF. DNA of the CDR3: TGTGCCAGCGCAAGGGGCGGAGAGGGGACCCAGTACTTC.

This clonotype was detected ten times or more. This chain joins TRBV10-2 and TRBJ2-1, with 9 bases aligning to TRBD1. V shed 8 bases, J shed 14 bases, and the junction held 7 bases outside the gene matches. CDR1 is WSHSY, CDR2 SAAADI, per germline. CDR3 length: 11 residues. CDR3 residues: CASLDGQGKFF. The DNA for the CDR3 is TGCGCCAGCCTGGACGGACAGGGGAAGTTCTTC.